The 9 T cell receptor beta chains below all came from one sample that was sequenced in a study of blood T cells in healthy people across ages. It was with a sample-barcoded 5' primer and a J-beta primer mix that a second PCR of about 6 to 11 cycles was run. TCRdb itself ran the 5' RACE reads through MiXCR, one entry per CDR3 protein. The sample lists about 1 million distinct CDR3 sequences, 45% occurring once. The sequencing sample was made of blood. These receptors originate from a woman aged 55-75 years in good health.

The chain joins TRBV10-3 to TRBJ2-7; 7 bases align to TRBD1. The CDR3 is made up of 13 amino acids. V shed 2 bases, J shed 11 bases, and the junction held 9 bases outside the gene matches. CDR1 is ENHRY and CDR2 is SYGVKD in the germline V gene. The chain's CDR3 is CAISEATTGREYF. As DNA, the CDR3 is TGTGCCATCAGTGAGGCAACGACAGGGCGCGAGTACTTC.

CDR3 protein: CAIRKGQNQETQYF. DNA of the CDR3: TGTGCCATCAGAAAGGGACAGAACCAAGAGACCCAGTACTTC. The chain carries TRBV10-3 and TRBJ2-5; the match to TRBD1 covers 7 bases. The germline gives CDR1 ENHRY, CDR2 SYGVKD. J lost 0 bases, V lost 6 bases, and 4 bases had no gene match. CDR3 size: 14 residues.

The chain recombines TRBV7-6 with TRBJ2-1; TRBD2 aligns across 8 bases. The CDR3 contains 15 residues. Per germline, CDR1 SGHVS and CDR2 FNYEAQ. The J segment lost 12 bases and the V segment lost 5 bases, leaving 15 bases of the junction unmatched. DNA for the CDR3: TGTGCCAGCAGCCCGCTCTCGGGGTCTAGCGGGTCGCAGTTCTTC. Its protein product is CASSPLSGSSGSQFF.

The rearrangement joins TRBV28 to TRBJ2-4, with 8 bases that match TRBD2. Trimming cost V 5 bases and J 1 base; bases outside gene matches: 7. CDR1 is MDHEN and CDR2 is SYDVKM in the germline V gene. This CDR3 region has 16 residues. The CDR3 sequence is CASSALLAAAKNIQYF. DNA of the CDR3: TGTGCCAGCAGTGCCCTACTAGCGGCCGCCAAAAACATTCAGTACTTC. The complete variable domain, with remaining parts taken from reference TRBV28 and TRBJ2-4, reads DVKVTQSSRYLVKRTGEKVFLECVQDMDHENMFWYRQDPGLGLRLIYFSYDVKMKEKGDIPEGYSVSREKKERFSLILESASTNQTSMYLCASSALLAAAKNIQYFGAGTRLSVL.

This clonotype was detected only a few times. This rearrangement joins TRBV5-6 to TRBJ2-1; 9 nucleotides align to TRBD2. The V gene's germline CDR1 is SGHDT and CDR2 YYEEEE. Trimming took 5 bases from V and 1 from J; bases not matched to a gene: 4. This CDR3 has 15 residues. The DNA of the CDR3 is TGTGCCAGCAGGGCTAGCGGGGCTTCCTACAATGAGCAGTTCTTC. Encoded protein: CASRASGASYNEQFF.

V gene TRBV7-2 combines with J gene TRBJ2-7; a possible D gene is TRBD2 (6 bases). Germline-derived CDR1 and CDR2 are SGHTA and FQGNSA. This CDR3 is 15 amino acids long. V lost 0 bases and J 3 bases, leaving 12 bases between the germline ends. The CDR3 coding sequence is TGTGCCAGCAGCTTAGCGACGGGAGCACTCTACGAGCAGTACTTC. It yields the protein CASSLATGALYEQYF.

The chain employs TRBV4-1 and TRBJ1-1; D might be TRBD1 (6 bases). The germline gives CDR1 MGHRA, CDR2 YSYEKL. The CDR3 totals 14 residues. Trimming shortened V by 0 bases and J by 5 bases, and 10 bases separated the two germline ends. In nucleotides, the CDR3 is TGCGCCAGCAGCCAAGATAGGGGGAGTACTGAAGCTTTCTTT. This codes for CASSQDRGSTEAFF.

There are many counts of this clonotype. The chain links TRBV5-1 to TRBJ2-1; D call uncertain. From germline, CDR1 is SGHRS and CDR2 YFSETQ. The CDR3 length is 14 residues. Trimming shortened V by 0 bases and J by 5 bases, and 9 bases separated the two germline ends. The CDR3 sequence: CASSLALTHNEQFF. In DNA, the CDR3 is TGCGCCAGCAGCTTGGCTCTGACCCACAATGAGCAGTTCTTC.

The J gene is TRBJ1-2, the V gene TRBV21-1; the table's D call, TRBD1, was not checked against the DNA. TRBV21-1 is shown as a pseudogene. CDR3 length equals 16 residues. The CDR3 loop is CASSKRPGQGSYGYTF. CDR3 DNA: TGTGCCAGCAGCAAGCGCCCGGGACAGGGCAGCTATGGCTACACCTTC.